A single sample is the source of the 31 T cell receptor beta chains below, sequenced in a study of beta chain features in type 1 diabetes listed by TCRdb under 2018. Their antigens are not known. The library was produced with the immunoSEQ multiplex PCR assay. The entire isolated RNA was reverse transcribed using the High Capacity cDNA Reverse Transcription Kit, and thus expressed TCRB transcripts were sequenced. Not all clones reach the TCRdb copy of this immuneACCESS table, which keeps in-frame sequences only. Checked studies attribute under half of the gap to unresolved V genes and leave the rest unexplained. The sample table holds 40,000 to 60,000 clones, of which 60% to 70% were seen once. Approximately 0.3% of the sample rests with the top ten. Points the paper makes about the study in general: Type 1 diabetes patients showed a moderate but significant shortening of TCRB CDR3 length in all four CD4+ subsets.

The material sequenced was stem cell memory CD4+ T cells from blood. The cell subset or site tag for this specimen amounts to: stem cell-like memory CD4+ T cells. These receptors came from a woman younger than 45 with type 1 diabetes.

The chain uses TRBV29-1 and TRBJ2-5; D remains unclear. TRBJ2-7 matches the DNA end more closely, so the J call is doubtful. Germline V gives CDR1 SQVTM, CDR2 ANQGSEA. The CDR3 runs to 11 residues. The CDR3 protein is CSVEVTYEQYF. The CDR3 nucleotides are TGCAGCGTTGAAGTTACCTACGAGCAGTACTTC.

The V call is TRBV11-2, the J call TRBJ2-1; weak D call: TRBD1 (6 bases). The CDR3 runs 18 residues. Deletions cut 8 bases from V and 1 base from J, with 24 bases between. Germline CDR1 SGHAT, CDR2 FQNNGV. The CDR3 bases are TGTGCCAGCGTTAGAAGGAGGACAGTTCCAGGATCCTACAATGAGCAGTTCTTC. Its protein product is CASVRRRTVPGSYNEQFF.

This clone was counted a few times. The chain joins TRBV7-2 to TRBJ2-7; 7 nucleotides align to TRBD2. With V trimmed by 6 bases and J by 3 bases, 5 bases remained unmatched. CDR1 and CDR2 (germline): SGHTA, FQGNSA. This CDR3 has 13 amino acids. CDR3 sequence: CASRLALRYEQYF. CDR3 sequence (DNA): TGTGCCAGCAGACTAGCGTTACGCTACGAGCAGTACTTC.

This clone was seen a few times. The CDR3 nucleotides read TGCGCCAGCAGCCAACTTTTCACTAGCGGGAGAGCGCAGTATTTT. Protein product: CASSQLFTSGRAQYF. The chain recombines TRBV4-1 with TRBJ2-3, with 11 bases identical to TRBD2. Per the germline V gene, CDR1 is MGHRA and CDR2 is YSYEKL. V lost 2 bases to trimming and J lost 10 bases; unmatched junction nucleotides: 8. The CDR3 is 15 amino acids.

The J gene is TRBJ1-1, the V gene TRBV2; 7 nucleotides line up with TRBD1. Germline CDR1 SNHLY, CDR2 FYNNEI. The trim removed 2 bases at V and 3 bases at J, leaving 0 bases unmatched. This CDR3 has 13 amino acids. CDR3 sequence (DNA): TGTGCCAGCAGTGAACAGGGGGACACTGAAGCTTTCTTT. Translated, it gives CASSEQGDTEAFF.

The chain couples TRBV30 to TRBJ1-1, with D possibly matching TRBD1 (5 bases). Germline V gene lookup returns CDR1 GTSNPN and CDR2 SVGIG (reference sequence). V was clipped by 1 base and J by 3 bases, with 12 bases between them. This CDR3 spans 14 amino acids. The CDR3 coding sequence is TGTGCCTGGAGTGCGTGGGGGGGGGACACTGAAGCTTTCTTT. Translated, it gives CAWSAWGGDTEAFF.

V and J are TRBV30 and TRBJ2-2, with a weak D call TRBD1 (6 bases). The CDR3 extends over 13 amino acids. The V and J ends lost 0 bases and 6 bases respectively, with 8 bases between them. CDR1 is GTSNPN, CDR2 SVGIG, per germline (reference sequence). The CDR3 DNA is TGTGCCTGGAGTGTATGGGGGCCCGGGGAGCTGTTTTTT. It codes for CAWSVWGPGELFF.

Written as DNA, the CDR3 is TGTGCCAGCAGTACCAACCAGGGGTCCAGGGCCGAGCAGTACTTC. As protein: CASSTNQGSRAEQYF. The V call is TRBV28, the J call TRBJ2-7; tentatively, D is TRBD1 (6 bases). Germline CDR1 is MDHEN and CDR2 is SYDVKM. V lost 5 bases to trimming and J lost 6 bases, with 20 bases between them. The CDR3 loop spans 15 amino acids. Complete variable domain (other parts from reference TRBV28 and TRBJ2-7): DVKVTQSSRYLVKRTGEKVFLECVQDMDHENMFWYRQDPGLGLRLIYFSYDVKMKEKGDIPEGYSVSREKKERFSLILESASTNQTSMYLCASSTNQGSRAEQYFGPGTRLTVT.

V gene TRBV11-2 combines with J gene TRBJ2-5; D unclear. Germline V gives CDR1 SGHAT, CDR2 FQNNGV. V was trimmed by 5 bases and J by 0 bases, leaving 4 bases between them. The CDR3 contains 12 residues. CDR3 protein: CASSPYQETQYF. CDR3 nucleotide sequence: TGTGCCAGCAGCCCCTACCAAGAGACCCAGTACTTC.

This sequence joins TRBV19 and TRBJ2-5; possible D gene TRBD1, 6 bases. Germline CDR1 is LNHDA and CDR2 is SQIVND (reference sequence). With 5 bases removed from V and 7 bases from J, the gap between germline ends came to 17 bases. The CDR3 is 14 amino acids. DNA for the CDR3: TGTGCCAGTAGTGGGGATACAGGGTGGGGGACCCAGTACTTC. Translation gives CASSGDTGWGTQYF.

This rearrangement joins TRBV11-2 to TRBJ2-1; maybe TRBD2 (5 bases). V was shortened by 0 bases and J by 8 bases, with 14 bases between the two germline ends. CDR1 SGHAT and CDR2 FQNNGV come from the germline V gene. The CDR3 contains 15 residues. DNA for the CDR3: TGTGCCAGCAGCTTAGATCTCGAACTAGTCCATGAGCAGTTCTTC. Protein product: CASSLDLELVHEQFF.

This sequence joins TRBV18 and TRBJ1-1; tentatively, D is TRBD1 (6 bases). The CDR3 spans 14 residues. V lost 2 bases and J lost 6, with 13 bases in between. Germline V lookup: CDR1 KGHSH, CDR2 LQKENI. For the CDR3, the DNA is TGTGCCAGCTCACCATATACAGGGCCCTCTGAAGCTTTCTTT. Translated: CASSPYTGPSEAFF.

This clone was observed a handful of times. The chain combines TRBV4-2 with TRBJ1-3, with TRBD1 matching 7 bases. The CDR3 is made up of 16 amino acids. Germline loops: CDR1 LGHNA, CDR2 YNFKEQ. Germline trimming cut 4 bases from V and 2 bases from J; bases unmatched to any gene: 8. CDR3 coding DNA: TGTGCCAGCAGCCGAATGGGACAGCAAACTGGAAACACCATATATTTT. Translated, it gives CASSRMGQQTGNTIYF.

This chain links TRBV6-5 with TRBJ1-2; 8 bases agree with TRBD1. CDR1 MNHEY and CDR2 SVGAGI come from the germline V gene. The CDR3 totals 12 residues. With V trimmed by 8 bases and J by 4 bases, 3 bases remained unmatched. CDR3 amino acids: CASGDRPYGYTF. The CDR3 DNA is TGTGCCAGCGGGGACAGGCCCTATGGCTACACCTTC.

As regards this clone: Its ends do not fully match the called genes, so a read error is possible. The rearrangement uses TRBV5-1 and TRBJ2-7; 8 nucleotides align to TRBD1. The CDR3 length is 14 residues. Per the germline V gene, CDR1 is SGHRS and CDR2 is YFSETQ. The CDR3 DNA follows: TGCGCCAGCGGCTTGGGACAGGCGGCCTACGAGCAGTACTTC. Protein sequence: CASGLGQAAYEQYF.

The chain joins TRBV5-1 to TRBJ1-2; D uncertain. The CDR3 is 14 amino acids. Germline CDR1 and CDR2: SGHRS and YFSETQ. Trimming cost V 4 bases and J 2 bases, with 12 bases left between them. DNA of the CDR3: TGCGCCAGCAGCGTACGCGGGGAGAACTATGGCTACACCTTC. It codes for CASSVRGENYGYTF.

The chain is built from TRBV27 and TRBJ1-2; 9 nucleotides agree with TRBD1. Germline V CDR1 and CDR2: MNHEY, SMNVEV (reference sequence). The ends lost 0 bases at V and 4 bases at J; junction bases unmatched: 9. This CDR3 spans 17 amino acids. CDR3 residues: CASSLSGDREGGYGYTF. The DNA of the CDR3 is TGTGCCAGCAGTTTATCCGGGGACAGGGAGGGGGGCTATGGCTACACCTTC.

The genes are TRBV4-2 and TRBJ2-3, with D perhaps TRBD1 (7 bases). CDR1 and CDR2 from the germline V gene are LGHNA and YNFKEQ. The CDR3 spans 16 residues. V shed 2 bases and J shed 0 bases, with 12 bases lying between them. CDR3 nucleotides: TGTGCCAGCAGCCAACTGACAGGGACTAGCACAGATACGCAGTATTTT. Encoded protein: CASSQLTGTSTDTQYF.

The sample holds a few counts of this clone. The genes are TRBV5-1 and TRBJ1-5; weak D call: TRBD1 (6 bases). The CDR3 is 15 amino acids. The germline V and J ends were trimmed by 4 bases and 4 bases, with 15 bases remaining between them. Germline V gene sequence: CDR1 SGHRS, CDR2 YFSETQ. The CDR3 DNA reads TGCGCCAGCAGCCCCGTTGGGGGCGGTAATCAGCCCCAGCATTTT. It yields the protein CASSPVGGGNQPQHF. Variable domain in full (rest from reference TRBV5-1 and TRBJ1-5): KAGVTQTPRYLIKTRGQQVTLSCSPISGHRSVSWYQQTPGQGLQFLFEYFSETQRNKGNFPGRFSGRQFSNSRSEMNVSTLELGDSALYLCASSPVGGGNQPQHFGDGTRLSIL.

The rearrangement uses TRBV19 and TRBJ2-2; 11 nucleotides match TRBD1. With V trimmed by 8 bases and J by 6 bases, 5 bases remained unmatched. Germline V gene data show CDR1 as LNHDA and CDR2 as SQIVND (reference sequence). CDR3 length: 14 amino acids. As DNA, the CDR3 is TGTGCCAGTGGGACAGGGGGGGTGGCCGGGGAGCTGTTTTTT. It specifies CASGTGGVAGELFF.

The chain combines TRBV9 with TRBJ2-7; possible D gene TRBD2, 6 bases. Trimming stripped 0 bases from V and 2 bases from J, with 9 bases between. The V gene's germline CDR1 is SGDLS and CDR2 YYNGEE. The CDR3 sequence is 14 residues long. CDR3 nucleotides: TGTGCCAGCAGCGTAGGAGCGGGCCCCTACGAGCAGTACTTC. Translated: CASSVGAGPYEQYF.

The rearrangement joins TRBV6-5 to TRBJ1-1; 8 nucleotides agree with TRBD1. V was clipped by 5 bases and J by 3 bases; unmatched bases: 5. Per the germline V gene, CDR1 is MNHEY and CDR2 is SVGAGI. The CDR3 has 14 amino acids. Here the CDR3 DNA reads TGTGCCAGCAGTGCAGGACAGGGTGACACTGAAGCTTTCTTT. Its translation is CASSAGQGDTEAFF.

The rearrangement uses TRBV27 and TRBJ2-7; 8 bases fit TRBD2. The CDR3 loop spans 18 amino acids. V dropped 4 bases and J dropped 8; count of bases not matched to a gene: 22. From germline, CDR1 is MNHEY and CDR2 SMNVEV (reference sequence). The CDR3 region is CASSSYRGTSITMGQQYF. In nucleotides, the CDR3 is TGTGCCAGCAGTTCGTATAGAGGGACTAGTATTACGATGGGGCAGCAGTACTTC.

This clone was counted a few times. This rearrangement joins TRBV5-4 to TRBJ2-1, with 12 positions matching TRBD2. CDR1 is SGHNT, CDR2 YYREEE, per germline (reference sequence). There are 14 residues in the CDR3. J gave up 5 bases and V 3 bases, and 0 bases lay outside the gene matches. CDR3 DNA: TGTGCCAGCAGCTGGACTAGCGGGGACAATGAGCAGTTCTTC. Its protein is CASSWTSGDNEQFF.

V and J are TRBV4-1 and TRBJ2-1, with 7 bases fitting TRBD2. The CDR3 spans 17 residues. The trim removed 4 bases at V and 9 bases at J, leaving 18 bases unmatched. CDR1 is MGHRA, CDR2 YSYEKL, per germline. The CDR3 coding sequence is TGCGCCAGCAGCCCACCCCGGGGGAGGCGGGAGAGGCCTGAGCAGTTCTTC. Amino acid sequence: CASSPPRGRRERPEQFF.

This clone was seen only a few times. The chain couples TRBV4-1 to TRBJ2-1; 10 nucleotides align to TRBD2. The germline V gene encodes CDR1 MGHRA and CDR2 YSYEKL. V gave up 4 bases and J gave up 8 bases; unmatched junction bases: 8. The CDR3 sequence is 15 residues long. The CDR3 reads CASSRETSGAYEQFF. For the CDR3, the DNA is TGCGCCAGCAGCCGAGAAACTAGCGGGGCATATGAGCAGTTCTTC.

The chain employs TRBV4-1 and TRBJ2-7; tentatively, D is TRBD1 (5 bases). V lost 5 bases to trimming and J lost 2 bases, with 16 bases between them. Germline assignment: CDR1 MGHRA and CDR2 YSYEKL. CDR3 size: 15 residues. The CDR3: CASSEPSRGAYEQYF. CDR3 sequence (DNA): TGCGCCAGCAGCGAGCCAAGTAGGGGTGCCTACGAGCAGTACTTC.

V is TRBV6-6 and J is TRBJ2-7; TRBD1 matches 7 bases. The trim removed 4 bases at V and 3 bases at J, leaving 6 bases unmatched. The CDR3 sequence is 14 residues long. Germline V gene data show CDR1 as MNHNY and CDR2 as SVGAGI (reference sequence). Written as DNA, the CDR3 is TGTGCCAGCAGTTCGCATGACAGGGACTACGAGCAGTACTTC. It codes for CASSSHDRDYEQYF.

This chain uses TRBV19 with TRBJ1-5; D call uncertain. CDR1 and CDR2 from the germline V gene are LNHDA and SQIVND (reference sequence). The CDR3 spans 13 residues. The V gene lost 5 bases and the J gene lost 4 bases, with 9 bases spanning the gap. Written as DNA, the CDR3 is TGTGCCAGTAGTGGAACAGAGAATCAGCCCCAGCATTTT. Its translation is CASSGTENQPQHF.

The chain has TRBV9 and TRBJ1-1; 10 nucleotides line up with TRBD1. Trimming cost V 3 bases and J 4 bases; bases outside gene matches: 3. The CDR3 consists of 14 residues. Germline CDR1 reads SGDLS; CDR2 reads YYNGEE. This CDR3 reads CASSEGQGITEAFF. CDR3 coding DNA: TGTGCCAGCAGCGAGGGACAGGGGATCACTGAAGCTTTCTTT.

This clone was picked up a small number of times. V is TRBV7-3 and J is TRBJ2-3, with D perhaps TRBD2 (6 bases). This CDR3 spans 15 amino acids. Trimming removed 2 bases from V and 5 bases from J, with 14 bases in between. Germline CDR1 is SGHTA and CDR2 is FQGTGA. The CDR3 DNA reads as TGTGCCAGCAGCTTACGGGCGGGAAGGCAAGATACGCAGTATTTT. Translated: CASSLRAGRQDTQYF.